This T cell receptor (beta chain) was retrieved from a study of cytomegalovirus exposure and HLA in healthy donors. On the study more broadly: As an earlier analysis found, around 170 million T cells yielded about 120 million unique TCR beta sequences. Study-wide findings and caveats: Association of 16,951 TCR beta sequences with HLA alleles was found at 0.05 false discovery rate in a later analysis. Relative to equally common others, HLA-associated TCR beta chains showed greater clonal expansion in a later analysis.

This PCR relied on a set of 60 Vbeta primers and 13 Jbeta primers. Libraries were prepared by immunoSEQ multiplex PCR; TCRdb keeps only in-frame clonotypes and omits some of them. The sample lists 150,000 to 200,000 clones, roughly four fifths seen once, with approximately 1% in the top ten. In the case of this clone: The target antigen is unknown.

Sequences were obtained from PBMCs. This TCR was sampled from a girl aged 2 to 10 in good health and CMV-seropositive.

The CDR3 DNA reads TGTGCCAGCAGTTCAGGGATCTCCTACAATGAGCAGTTCTTC. It is translated as CASSSGISYNEQFF. This rearrangement joins TRBV28 to TRBJ2-1, with a tentative D call TRBD1 (5 bases). V was cut by 4 bases and J by 0 bases, with 7 bases left in between. The CDR3 totals 14 residues. Germline-derived CDR1 and CDR2 are MDHEN and SYDVKM.